This T cell receptor beta chain emerged from a study of OX40 agonist ivuxolimab in advanced cancers. Overall study: Each patient was given ivuxolimab into a vein every 2 weeks, at 0.01 to 10 mg/kg. The study's findings and limits: At 0.1 to 3.0 mg/kg and by week 6, clonal expansion occurred in CD4+ and CD8+ blood T cells. The authors did not determine the antigen specificity of the expanded peripheral T cells.

CDR1 LNHDA and CDR2 SQIVND come from the germline V gene (reference sequence). CDR3 length equals 14 residues. The V end was cut by 5 bases, the J end by 5 bases, with 15 bases between. On this clone: The antigen remains undetermined.

Profiling relied on immunoSEQ multiplex PCR, and the TCRdb table lists in-frame clones only, not all of them. The sample records about 38,000 clones, about nine tenths being singletons. This receptor was identified in an adult with an advanced solid tumor such as melanoma, head and neck, liver or kidney cancer. The chain carries TRBV19 and TRBJ1-1; TRBD1 is a possible D gene (5 bases). Sequenced material: CD4+ or CD8+ T cells sorted from blood, taken in a trial of the OX40 agonist ivuxolimab. CDR3 sequence reads: CASSPGGVWTEAFF. DNA of the CDR3: TGTGCCAGTAGTCCGGGGGGGGTTTGGACTGAAGCTTTCTTT.